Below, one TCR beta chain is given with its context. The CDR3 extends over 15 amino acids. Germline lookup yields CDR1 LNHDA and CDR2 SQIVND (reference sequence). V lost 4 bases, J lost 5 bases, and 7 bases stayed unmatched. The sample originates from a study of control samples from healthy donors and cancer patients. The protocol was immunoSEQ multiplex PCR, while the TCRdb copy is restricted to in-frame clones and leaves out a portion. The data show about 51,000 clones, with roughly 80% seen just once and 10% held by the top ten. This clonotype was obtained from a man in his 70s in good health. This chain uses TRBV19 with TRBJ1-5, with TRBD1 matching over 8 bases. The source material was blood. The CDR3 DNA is TGTGCCAGTAGTACAGGACAGGGTCAGGATCAGCCCCAGCATTTT. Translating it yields CASSTGQGQDQPQHF.